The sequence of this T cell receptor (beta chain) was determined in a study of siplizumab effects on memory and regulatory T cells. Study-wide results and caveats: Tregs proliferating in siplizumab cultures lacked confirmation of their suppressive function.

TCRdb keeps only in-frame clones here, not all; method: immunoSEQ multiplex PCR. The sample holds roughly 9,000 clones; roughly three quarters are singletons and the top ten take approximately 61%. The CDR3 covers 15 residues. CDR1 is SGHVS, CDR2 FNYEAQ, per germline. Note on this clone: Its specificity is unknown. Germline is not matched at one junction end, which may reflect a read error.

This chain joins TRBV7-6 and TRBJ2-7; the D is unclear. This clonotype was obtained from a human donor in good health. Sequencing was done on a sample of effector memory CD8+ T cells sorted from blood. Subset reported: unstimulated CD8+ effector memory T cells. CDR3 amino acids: CASSLDLPKHNEQYF. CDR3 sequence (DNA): TGTGCCAGCAGTTTAGACCTCCCTAAACATAACGAGCAGTACTTC.